This is a list of T cell receptor beta chains from one sample in a study of graft-versus-host responses after intestinal transplantation. Repertoires were generated with immunoSEQ multiplex PCR, while TCRdb's copy carries only in-frame clones and drops some. Of about 37,000 clones in the sample, about nine tenths were seen once. The sequencing here drew on ileum tissue, taken more than 200 days after intestinal transplant. The source is a human patient who received an intestinal transplant, so some T cells may come from the graft donor. Each CDR3 is given with its conserved first and last residue. The D gene is left open where the match is weak. Clone size is given for some rows only: seen once, a few or many times, or a class if the clone is expanded.

abundance,d_gene,v_gene,j_gene,CDR3nt,CDR3aa
NA,TRBD1,TRBV27,TRBJ2-7,TGTGCCAGCAGTTTCATAGGACAGGGGGCCTACGAGCAGTACTTC,CASSFIGQGAYEQYF
NA,NA,TRBV10-3,TRBJ2-7,TGTGCCATCAGTGACAGGGCAACCTACGAGCAGTACTTC,CAISDRATYEQYF
NA,NA,TRBV19,TRBJ1-3,TGTGCCAGTAGTATGTGGGGAACAAGCTCTGGAAACACCATATATTTT,CASSMWGTSSGNTIYF
NA,NA,TRBV18,TRBJ1-2,TGTGCCAGCTCACCACGGGGGACGGGGAACTATGGCTACACCTTC,CASSPRGTGNYGYTF
NA,NA,TRBV18,TRBJ1-1,TGTGCCAGCTCACCGTGGGACTTGGGTGAAGCTTTCTTT,CASSPWDLGEAFF
once,NA,TRBV6-1,TRBJ2-1,TGTGCCAGCAGGAGGGATCACTCCTACAATGAGCAGTTCTTC,CASRRDHSYNEQFF
NA,TRBD2,TRBV19,TRBJ2-7,TGTGCCAGTAGTATAGCTAGCGGGAGCTACGAGCAGTACTTC,CASSIASGSYEQYF
NA,TRBD1,TRBV28,TRBJ1-2,TGTGCCAGCAGTTTATGGGATCAGGGGGCAAACTATGGCTACACCTTC,CASSLWDQGANYGYTF
once,NA,TRBV7-9,TRBJ2-1,TGTGCCAGCAGCTTAAGTCCAGGCAATGAGCAGTTCTTC,CASSLSPGNEQFF
few,NA,TRBV28,TRBJ2-7,TGTGCCAGCAGAGAACCAGGGAGAGAAAACGAGCAGTACTTC,CASREPGRENEQYF
NA,TRBD2,TRBV27,TRBJ2-6,TGTGCCAGCAGTTTATCCCTAGCGGGAGGTTCTGGGGCCAACGTCCTGACTTTC,CASSLSLAGGSGANVLTF
NA,NA,TRBV9,TRBJ1-3,TGTGCCAGCAGCGTATTCAGCTCTGGAAACACCATATATTTT,CASSVFSSGNTIYF
NA,TRBD1,TRBV28,TRBJ1-2,TGTGCCAGCAGTTCCCGATCTAGACAGGGACGCTACACCTTC,CASSSRSRQGRYTF
NA,NA,TRBV11-2,TRBJ2-7,TGTGCCAGCAGCTTCGGGACCGTCAGCTCCTACGAGCAGTACTTC,CASSFGTVSSYEQYF
NA,NA,TRBV6-5,TRBJ2-7,TGTGCCAGCAGTTCCCTCCTAGGTACGAACTACGAGCAGTACTTC,CASSSLLGTNYEQYF
NA,TRBD2,TRBV9,TRBJ2-3,TGTGCCAGCAGCGTAGCGAGCGGGGGCCGCACAGATACGCAGTATTTT,CASSVASGGRTDTQYF
NA,TRBD2,TRBV19,TRBJ2-2,TGTGCCAGTAGTATCGCTAGCGGGGGGGCTTACACCGGGGAGCTGTTTTTT,CASSIASGGAYTGELFF
NA,NA,TRBV5-1,TRBJ2-7,TGCGCCAGCAGCCCAGGAGGGGGCGGTCAGTATTACGAGCAGTACTTC,CASSPGGGGQYYEQYF
NA,NA,TRBV11-2,TRBJ1-6,TGTGCCAGCAGCTTGTGGGTAAAAATGGGGGATAATTCACCCCTCCACTTT,CASSLWVKMGDNSPLHF
NA,TRBD2,TRBV7-9,TRBJ2-1,TGTGCCAGCAGCCCGGGACTAAGACATGAGCAGTTCTTC,CASSPGLRHEQFF
NA,NA,TRBV6-1,TRBJ1-2,TGTGCCAGCAGCTTAAATGGCTACACCTTC,CASSLNGYTF
NA,TRBD1,TRBV7-2,TRBJ1-5,TGTGCCAGCAGCCTCTCCGGCGCAGGGGGAGGCCAGCCCCAGCATTTT,CASSLSGAGGGQPQHF
NA,NA,TRBV28,TRBJ2-3,TGTGCCAGCAGTTTCCCTCCCGGGGGCCCAGATACGCAGTATTTT,CASSFPPGGPDTQYF
few,NA,TRBV12-5,TRBJ1-2,TGTGCTAGTGGTTTGGACTGGGGTTGGGGGGACCACTATGGCTACACCTTC,CASGLDWGWGDHYGYTF
NA,TRBD1,TRBV5-4,TRBJ2-7,TGTGCCAGCAGCCCTCCGGGGGACAGGGGGCATGGGCAGTACTTC,CASSPPGDRGHGQYF
NA,NA,TRBV6-1,TRBJ2-7,TGTGCCAGCAACTCCCGGGTCGCCTACGAGCAGTACTTC,CASNSRVAYEQYF
NA,NA,TRBV14,TRBJ1-1,TGTGCCAGCAGCCAATCCACGATGAACACTGAAGCTTTCTTT,CASSQSTMNTEAFF